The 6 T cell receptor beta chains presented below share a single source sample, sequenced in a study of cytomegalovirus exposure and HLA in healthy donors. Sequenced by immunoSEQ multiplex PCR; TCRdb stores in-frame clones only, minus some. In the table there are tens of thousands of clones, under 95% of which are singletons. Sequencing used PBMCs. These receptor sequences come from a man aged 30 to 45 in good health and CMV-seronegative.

In DNA, the CDR3 is TGTGCCAGCTCACCGAACCCAATACGTAGAGCTGAAGCTTTCTTT. Translated: CASSPNPIRRAEAFF. J is TRBJ1-1 and V is TRBV18; D ambiguous. The CDR3 runs to 15 residues. Germline V CDR1 and CDR2: KGHSH, LQKENI. Trimming took 3 bases from V and 6 from J, leaving 17 bases between them.

The CDR3 region is CASATQGKEDGYTF. Written as DNA, the CDR3 is TGTGCCAGCGCTACCCAGGGGAAGGAGGATGGCTACACCTTC. The chain is built from TRBV6-5 and TRBJ1-2; maybe TRBD1 (6 bases). Germline V gene lookup returns CDR1 MNHEY and CDR2 SVGAGI. The CDR3 contains 14 residues. The V end was cut by 8 bases, the J end by 6 bases, with 19 bases between.

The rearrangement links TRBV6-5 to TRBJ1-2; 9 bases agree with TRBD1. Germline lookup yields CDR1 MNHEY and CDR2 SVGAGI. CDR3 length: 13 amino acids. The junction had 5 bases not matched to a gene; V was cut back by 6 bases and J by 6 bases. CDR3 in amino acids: CASSEQGADGYTF. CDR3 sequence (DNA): TGTGCCAGCAGCGAACAGGGGGCGGATGGCTACACCTTC.

The chain's CDR3 is CATSRPTLLGEKLFF. Here the CDR3 DNA reads TGTGCCACCAGCAGACCGACACTTCTGGGTGAAAAACTGTTTTTT. This chain joins TRBV15 and TRBJ1-4, with D hard to call. The V and J ends lost 2 bases and 7 bases respectively, with 14 bases between them. Germline CDR1 LNHNV, CDR2 YYDKDF (reference sequence). This CDR3 comprises 15 residues.

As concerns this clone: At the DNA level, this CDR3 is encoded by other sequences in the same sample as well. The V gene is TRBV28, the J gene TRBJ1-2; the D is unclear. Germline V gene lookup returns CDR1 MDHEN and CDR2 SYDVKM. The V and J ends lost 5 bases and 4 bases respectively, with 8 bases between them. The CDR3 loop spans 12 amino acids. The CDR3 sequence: CASSLPGYGYTF. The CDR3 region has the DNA TGTGCCAGCAGTCTCCCGGGCTATGGCTACACCTTC.

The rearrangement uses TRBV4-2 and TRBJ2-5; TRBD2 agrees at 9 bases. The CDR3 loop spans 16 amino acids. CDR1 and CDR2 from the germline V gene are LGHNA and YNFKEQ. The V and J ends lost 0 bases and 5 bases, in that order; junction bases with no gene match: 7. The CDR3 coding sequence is TGTGCCAGCAGCCAAGAGGGGCGGGGGGGCCCCGAGACCCAGTACTTC. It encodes CASSQEGRGGPETQYF.